This T cell receptor beta chain originates from a study of cytomegalovirus exposure and HLA in healthy donors. Study-level points and caveats: A classifier reportedly called cytomegalovirus status with high sensitivity and specificity.

This CDR3 comprises 14 residues. Per the germline V gene, CDR1 is MNHNS and CDR2 is SASEGT. Losses at the gene ends were 8 bases for V and 3 bases for J; bases not matched to a gene: 5. PCR amplification relied on 60 Vbeta primers (plus 13 Jbeta primers). The table came from immunoSEQ multiplex PCR; TCRdb's copy has only in-frame clones and leaves some out. Among 140,000 or so clones listed, about 80% were seen once. Turning to this clone: The antigen is undetermined.

V and J are TRBV6-1 and TRBJ2-7, with TRBD1 matching 12 bases. The specimen sequenced was PBMCs. The TCR sequence derives from a middle-aged man in good health and CMV-seronegative. CDR3 loop: CASGDRGQGYEQYF. The CDR3 bases are TGTGCCAGCGGGGACAGGGGGCAAGGCTACGAGCAGTACTTC.